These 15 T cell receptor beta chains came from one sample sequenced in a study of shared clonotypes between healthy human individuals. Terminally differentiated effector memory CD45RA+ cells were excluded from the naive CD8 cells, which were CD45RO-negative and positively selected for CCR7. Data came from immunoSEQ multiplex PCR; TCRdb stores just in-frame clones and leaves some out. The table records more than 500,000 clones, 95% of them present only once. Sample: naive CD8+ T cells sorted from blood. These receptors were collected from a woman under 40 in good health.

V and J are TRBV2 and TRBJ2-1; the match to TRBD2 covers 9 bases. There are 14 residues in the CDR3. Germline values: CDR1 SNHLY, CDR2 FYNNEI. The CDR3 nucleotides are TGTGTCACCCTCCGGAGTGGCGGGAGGGGCGAGCAGTTCTTC. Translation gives CVTLRSGGRGEQFF.

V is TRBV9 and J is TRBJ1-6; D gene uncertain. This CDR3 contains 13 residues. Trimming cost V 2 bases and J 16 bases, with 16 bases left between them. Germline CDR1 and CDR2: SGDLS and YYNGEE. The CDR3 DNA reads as TGTGCCAGCAGCGTTTCCGGGCTCTCCGAACTCCACTTT. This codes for CASSVSGLSELHF. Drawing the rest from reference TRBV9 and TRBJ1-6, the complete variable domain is DSGVTQTPKHLITATGQRVTLRCSPRSGDLSVYWYQQSLDQGLQFLIQYYNGEERAKGNILERFSAQQFPDLHSELNLSSLELGDSALYFCASSVSGLSELHFGNGTRLTVT.

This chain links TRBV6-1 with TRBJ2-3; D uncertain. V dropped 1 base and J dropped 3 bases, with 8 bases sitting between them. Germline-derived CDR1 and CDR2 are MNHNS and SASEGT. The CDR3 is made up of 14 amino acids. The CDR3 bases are TGTGCCAGCAGTGAAGAAACAGCTACAGATACGCAGTATTTT. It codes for CASSEETATDTQYF.

The DNA of the CDR3 is TGTGCCAGCAGTGAATATAGCCCCACAGATACGCAGTATTTT. This codes for CASSEYSPTDTQYF. The rearrangement joins TRBV25-1 to TRBJ2-3; the D is unclear. V was clipped by 0 bases and J by 2 bases, with 6 bases between them. From germline, CDR1 is MGHDK and CDR2 SYGVNS. The CDR3 loop spans 14 amino acids.

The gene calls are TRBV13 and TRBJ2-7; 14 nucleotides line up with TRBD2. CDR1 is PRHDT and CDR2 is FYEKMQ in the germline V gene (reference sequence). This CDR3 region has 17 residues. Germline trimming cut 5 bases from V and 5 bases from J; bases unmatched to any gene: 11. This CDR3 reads CASSPQGTSGSLHEQYF. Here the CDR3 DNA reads TGTGCCAGCAGCCCACAAGGGACTAGCGGGAGTCTCCACGAGCAGTACTTC.

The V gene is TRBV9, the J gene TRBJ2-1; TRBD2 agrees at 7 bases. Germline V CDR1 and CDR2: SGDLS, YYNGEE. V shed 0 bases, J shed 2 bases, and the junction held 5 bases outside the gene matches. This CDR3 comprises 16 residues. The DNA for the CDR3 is TGTGCCAGCAGCGTAGGGGCTAGCGGCACCTACAATGAGCAGTTCTTC. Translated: CASSVGASGTYNEQFF.

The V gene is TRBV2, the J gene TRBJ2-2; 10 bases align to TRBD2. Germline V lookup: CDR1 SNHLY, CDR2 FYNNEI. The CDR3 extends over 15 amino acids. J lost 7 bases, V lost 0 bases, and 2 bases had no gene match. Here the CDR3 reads CASSEASGRGGELFF. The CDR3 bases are TGTGCCAGCAGTGAAGCGAGCGGGAGGGGCGGGGAGCTGTTTTTT.

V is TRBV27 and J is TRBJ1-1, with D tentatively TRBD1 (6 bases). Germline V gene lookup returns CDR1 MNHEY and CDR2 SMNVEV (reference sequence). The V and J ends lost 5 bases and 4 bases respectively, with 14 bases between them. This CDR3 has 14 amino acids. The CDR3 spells CASSPQGEGTEAFF. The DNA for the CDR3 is TGTGCCAGCAGTCCACAGGGAGAGGGCACTGAAGCTTTCTTT.

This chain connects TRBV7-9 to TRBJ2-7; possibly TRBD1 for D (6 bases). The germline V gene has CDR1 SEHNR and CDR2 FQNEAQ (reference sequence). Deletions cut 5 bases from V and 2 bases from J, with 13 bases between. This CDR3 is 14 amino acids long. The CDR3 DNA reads TGTGCCAGCAGCCATCCCGGGACAACCTACGAGCAGTACTTC. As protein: CASSHPGTTYEQYF.

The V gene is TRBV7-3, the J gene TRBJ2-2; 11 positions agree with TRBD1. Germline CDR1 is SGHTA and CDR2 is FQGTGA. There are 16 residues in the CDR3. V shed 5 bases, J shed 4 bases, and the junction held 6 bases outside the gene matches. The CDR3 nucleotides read TGTGCCAGCAGCGGCGGACAGGGGGCACCCACCGGGGAGCTGTTTTTT. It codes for CASSGGQGAPTGELFF.

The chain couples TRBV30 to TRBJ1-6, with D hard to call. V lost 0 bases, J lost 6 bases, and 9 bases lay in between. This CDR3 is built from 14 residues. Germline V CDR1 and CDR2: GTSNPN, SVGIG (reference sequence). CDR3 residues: CAWSVLDGNSPLHF. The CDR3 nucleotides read TGTGCCTGGAGTGTACTTGACGGTAATTCACCCCTCCACTTT.

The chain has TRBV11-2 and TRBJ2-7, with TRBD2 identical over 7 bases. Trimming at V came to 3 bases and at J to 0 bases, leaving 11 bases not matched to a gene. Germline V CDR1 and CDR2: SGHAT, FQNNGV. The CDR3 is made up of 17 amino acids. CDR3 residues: CASSFDRAGANSYEQYF. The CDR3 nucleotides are TGTGCCAGCAGCTTCGATAGGGCGGGAGCTAACTCCTACGAGCAGTACTTC.

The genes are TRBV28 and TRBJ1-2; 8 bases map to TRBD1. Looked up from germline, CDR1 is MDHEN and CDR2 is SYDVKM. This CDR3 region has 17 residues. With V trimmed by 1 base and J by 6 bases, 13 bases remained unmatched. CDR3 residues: CASSLSGRGPLRDGYTF. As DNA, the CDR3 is TGTGCCAGCAGTTTATCAGGCAGGGGGCCCCTCCGCGATGGCTACACCTTC.

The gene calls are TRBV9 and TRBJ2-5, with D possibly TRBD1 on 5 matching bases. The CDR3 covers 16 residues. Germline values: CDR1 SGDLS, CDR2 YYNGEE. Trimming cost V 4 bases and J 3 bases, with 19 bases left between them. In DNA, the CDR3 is TGTGCCAGCAGCTCGAACCCCGGGCAGGGTGAAGAGACCCAGTACTTC. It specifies CASSSNPGQGEETQYF.

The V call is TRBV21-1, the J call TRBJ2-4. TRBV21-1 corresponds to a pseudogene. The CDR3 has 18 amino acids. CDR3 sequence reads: CASSKAVSALLAKNIQYF. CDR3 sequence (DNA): TGTGCCAGCAGCAAAGCGGTAAGTGCCCTGCTAGCCAAAAACATTCAGTACTTC.